This TCR beta chain was sequenced during a study of shared clonotypes between healthy human individuals. Across the study: CD8 memory received one plate per donor, CD8 naive two, CD4 memory three and CD4 naive three. Overall study findings and caveats: Generally, estimated richness proved larger in naive subsets than it did in memory subsets.

As concerns this clone: Its antigen is still unknown.

CDR3 length equals 17 residues. CDR1 is MGHRA and CDR2 is YSYEKL in the germline V gene. The trim removed 0 bases at V and 5 bases at J, leaving 12 bases unmatched. TCRdb's table, derived via immunoSEQ multiplex PCR, lists solely in-frame clones and lacks some. The sample has roughly 530,000 clones, about 96% seen once. Everyone who donated was a Caucasian adult who lived in Nashville, Tennessee. This TCR came from a young woman in good health. The sequenced sample consisted of naive CD4+ T cells sorted from blood. Specified subset: CD45RA+ positively selected. V usage is TRBV4-1 and J usage is TRBJ2-5, with 7 bases that match TRBD1. The CDR3 sequence is CASSQDRRQGIRETQYF. The CDR3 bases are TGCGCCAGCAGCCAAGATAGGCGACAGGGCATTCGGGAGACCCAGTACTTC.